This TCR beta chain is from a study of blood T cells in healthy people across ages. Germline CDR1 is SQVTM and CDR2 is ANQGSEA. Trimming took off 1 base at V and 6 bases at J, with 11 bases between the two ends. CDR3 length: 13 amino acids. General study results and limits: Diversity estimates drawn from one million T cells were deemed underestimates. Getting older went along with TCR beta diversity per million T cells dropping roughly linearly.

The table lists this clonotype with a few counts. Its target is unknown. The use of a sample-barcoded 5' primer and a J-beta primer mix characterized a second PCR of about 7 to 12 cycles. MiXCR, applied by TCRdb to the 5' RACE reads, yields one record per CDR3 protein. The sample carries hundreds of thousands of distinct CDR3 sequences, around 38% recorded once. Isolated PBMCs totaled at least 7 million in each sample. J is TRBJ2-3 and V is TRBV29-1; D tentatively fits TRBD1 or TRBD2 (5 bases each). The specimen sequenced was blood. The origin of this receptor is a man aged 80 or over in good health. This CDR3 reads CSVEGGVVDTQYF. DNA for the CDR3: TGCAGCGTTGAAGGAGGGGTTGTGGATACGCAGTATTTT.